Listed below are T cell receptor beta chains from one sample, sequenced in a study of T-cell memory formation after mild COVID-19. TCRdb re-called the 5' RACE reads with MiXCR, one entry per CDR3 protein. The table lists roughly 35,000 distinct CDR3 sequences, under 8% of them singletons. The sequenced sample consisted of PBMCs or a T cell subset sorted from them (not recorded which). Every receptor here comes from a man aged 18 to 35 who had mild COVID-19 (a few samples of this study predate the infection). Cell type and time point are not known. Both conserved end residues are part of each CDR3. Each record gives: J gene, D gene, clone size, V gene, CDR3 protein, CDR3 DNA. D genes are given only for firm matches. Rows give clone size only sometimes, using once, few, many, or a class for an expanded clone.

TRBJ1-4,.,.,TRBV18,CASSPPSDNEKLFF,TGTGCCAGCTCACCACCGTCAGATAATGAAAAACTGTTTTTT
TRBJ2-3,TRBD2,few,TRBV20-1,CSAPNPLAGGLDTQYF,TGCAGTGCTCCCAATCCCCTAGCGGGGGGGCTGGATACGCAGTATTTT
TRBJ2-3,.,once,TRBV9,CASSVEPLTDTQYF,TGTGCCAGCAGCGTAGAGCCTCTCACAGATACGCAGTATTTT
TRBJ2-1,TRBD2,.,TRBV4-3,CASSQDHETSAYNEQFF,TGCGCCAGCAGCCAAGATCATGAGACTAGCGCGTACAATGAGCAGTTCTTC
TRBJ1-1,TRBD1,many,TRBV27,CASSLRPGQGARRTEAFF,TGTGCCAGCAGTCTACGTCCGGGACAGGGGGCTCGTAGGACTGAAGCTTTCTTT
TRBJ2-1,TRBD2,many,TRBV7-9,CASSLFSGGGNEQFF,TGTGCCAGCAGCTTATTTAGCGGGGGGGGAAATGAGCAGTTCTTC
TRBJ2-1,TRBD2,many,TRBV7-2,CASSLRLAGGFDEQFF,TGTGCCAGCAGCTTGCGACTAGCGGGGGGATTCGATGAGCAGTTCTTC
TRBJ2-1,.,many,TRBV3-1,CASSLGDRTYNEQFF,TGTGCCAGCAGCCTAGGCGACCGGACCTACAATGAGCAGTTCTTC
TRBJ2-1,.,large,TRBV7-3,CASSRGASGYNEQFF,TGTGCCAGCAGCCGAGGGGCCTCCGGGTACAATGAGCAGTTCTTC
TRBJ2-2,TRBD2,many,TRBV12-3/TRBV12-4,CASTAALAGGLSGELFF,TGTGCCAGCACCGCCGCACTAGCGGGGGGGTTATCCGGGGAGCTGTTTTTT
TRBJ2-1,TRBD2,few,TRBV27,CASSLERGWNEQFF,TGTGCCAGCAGCCTGGAGCGGGGGTGGAATGAGCAGTTCTTC
TRBJ1-4,.,few,TRBV29-1,CSVVDGDKLFF,TGCAGCGTTGTCGACGGAGATAAACTGTTTTTT
TRBJ1-5,.,many,TRBV4-2,CASSQGQGRHQPQHF,TGTGCCAGCAGCCAAGGGCAGGGGAGACATCAGCCCCAGCATTTT
TRBJ2-1,.,many,TRBV6-2/TRBV6-3,CASRRDVGHLSYNEQFF,TGTGCCAGCAGGCGAGACGTGGGACACCTCTCCTACAATGAGCAGTTCTTC
TRBJ1-1,TRBD1,many,TRBV7-9,CASSPVRDRATEAFF,TGTGCCAGCAGCCCCGTACGGGACAGGGCAACTGAAGCTTTCTTT
TRBJ2-3,.,few,TRBV3-1,CASSEGRSDTQYF,TGTGCCAGCAGCGAAGGGCGCTCCGATACGCAGTATTTT
TRBJ1-5,.,many,TRBV7-2,CASRKQENQPQHF,TGTGCCAGCAGGAAACAGGAGAATCAGCCCCAGCATTTT
TRBJ1-1,.,.,TRBV6-2/TRBV6-3,CASSYSSEQLNTEAFF,TGTGCCAGCAGTTACTCGAGTGAACAGCTGAACACTGAAGCTTTCTTT
TRBJ2-7,TRBD1,few,TRBV12-5,CASGLGQGADEQYF,TGTGCTAGTGGCCTCGGACAGGGGGCTGACGAGCAGTACTTC
TRBJ1-5,.,few,TRBV6-2/TRBV6-3,CASSTQNSNQPQHF,TGTGCCAGCAGTACACAGAATAGCAATCAGCCCCAGCATTTT
TRBJ2-5,.,medium-sized,TRBV7-9,CASSYWAVQETQYF,TGTGCCAGCAGCTATTGGGCCGTGCAAGAGACCCAGTACTTC
TRBJ2-3,TRBD2,many,TRBV12-3/TRBV12-4,CASTTRAGGDTQYF,TGTGCCAGCACCACAAGGGCGGGAGGGGATACGCAGTATTTT
TRBJ1-4,.,many,TRBV7-9,CASSGEKLFF,TGTGCCAGCAGCGGTGAAAAACTGTTTTTT
TRBJ1-1,TRBD1,.,TRBV3-1,CASSPTSRTGSRSTEAFF,TGTGCCAGCAGCCCTACATCCAGGACAGGAAGCCGGAGCACTGAAGCTTTCTTT
TRBJ2-5,.,few,TRBV5-6,CASSLALLVIQETQYF,TGTGCCAGCAGCTTGGCATTATTGGTCATCCAAGAGACCCAGTACTTC
TRBJ2-2,.,.,TRBV6-5,CASAYYVGPTGELFF,TGTGCCAGCGCGTACTATGTGGGGCCCACCGGGGAGCTGTTTTTT
TRBJ1-5,TRBD1,many,TRBV29-1,CSVGGQGNDQPQHF,TGCAGCGTTGGGGGACAGGGTAACGATCAGCCCCAGCATTTT
TRBJ1-4,.,many,TRBV20-1,CSARRGTLGTNEKLFF,TGCAGTGCTAGAAGAGGTACCCTAGGGACTAATGAAAAACTGTTTTTT
TRBJ1-6,.,.,TRBV5-1,CASSLRGANHNSPLHF,TGCGCCAGCAGCTTGAGAGGGGCCAATCATAATTCACCCCTCCACTTT
TRBJ2-3,TRBD2,few,TRBV12-3/TRBV12-4,CASRQGTSSLVTDTQYF,TGTGCCAGCAGGCAAGGGACTAGCTCCCTCGTCACAGATACGCAGTATTTT
TRBJ2-1,.,many,TRBV5-1,CASSSHLTESYNEQFF,TGCGCCAGCAGCTCCCATCTGACAGAATCCTACAATGAGCAGTTCTTC
TRBJ2-6,.,many,TRBV20-1,CSARVSGANVLTF,TGCAGTGCTAGAGTCTCTGGGGCCAACGTCCTGACTTTC
TRBJ1-2,.,many,TRBV20-1,CSAPWAGRYGYTF,TGCAGTGCTCCATGGGCAGGGAGGTATGGCTACACCTTC
TRBJ2-7,.,few,TRBV12-3/TRBV12-4,CASSLGRNYEQYF,TGTGCCAGCAGTTTAGGCAGAAACTACGAGCAGTACTTC
TRBJ2-7,.,many,TRBV10-3,CAISEVRAYEQYF,TGTGCCATCAGTGAGGTCAGGGCCTACGAGCAGTACTTC
TRBJ2-1,TRBD2,many,TRBV7-2,CASRKGLARTYNEQFF,TGTGCCAGCAGAAAGGGACTAGCGAGAACCTACAATGAGCAGTTCTTC
TRBJ2-3,TRBD1,few,TRBV12-3/TRBV12-4,CASSPPRQGTGDTQYF,TGTGCCAGCAGTCCCCCGCGACAGGGGACTGGAGATACGCAGTATTTT
TRBJ2-1,TRBD2,many,TRBV2,CASSVSLLAGGYNEQFF,TGTGCCAGCAGTGTGTCCCTACTAGCGGGGGGGTACAATGAGCAGTTCTTC
TRBJ2-2,TRBD1,many,TRBV7-2,CASSLVGGQGAWELFF,TGTGCCAGCAGCTTAGTGGGAGGACAGGGGGCGTGGGAGCTGTTTTTT
TRBJ2-5,TRBD2,.,TRBV28,CASSSPDSGGVETQYF,TGTGCCAGCAGTTCCCCGGATAGCGGGGGAGTTGAGACCCAGTACTTC
TRBJ2-3,.,.,TRBV23-1,CASSQSLRPPKADTQYF,TGCGCCAGCAGTCAATCCCTCAGACCGCCCAAAGCGGATACGCAGTATTTT
TRBJ2-2,TRBD2,many,TRBV3-1,CASTPSQRGAGELFF,TGTGCCAGCACCCCAAGCCAGCGGGGGGCCGGGGAGCTGTTTTTT
TRBJ1-1,.,many,TRBV7-8,CASSFFGLTEAFF,TGTGCCAGCAGCTTTTTCGGGTTAACTGAAGCTTTCTTT
TRBJ1-2,.,few,TRBV7-9,CASTTTTF,TGTGCCAGCACCACCACCACCTTC
TRBJ1-6,TRBD1,many,TRBV5-1,CASTRDSNSPLHF,TGCGCCAGCACCCGGGACAGCAATTCACCCCTCCACTTT
TRBJ1-1,.,many,TRBV20-1,CSARTTTRGLTEAFF,TGCAGTGCCAGAACAACAACCAGGGGTCTCACTGAAGCTTTCTTT
TRBJ2-7,TRBD1,many,TRBV20-1,CSASETGGSYEQYF,TGCAGTGCTAGCGAGACAGGGGGTTCCTACGAGCAGTACTTC
TRBJ1-6,.,many,TRBV4-3,CASSQSGGRDSPLHF,TGCGCCAGCAGCCAAAGTGGCGGCAGGGACTCACCCCTCCACTTT
TRBJ2-7,.,many,TRBV7-2,CATHQRGPHYEQYF,TGTGCCACCCACCAAAGGGGCCCGCATTACGAGCAGTACTTC
TRBJ1-1,.,many,TRBV12-3/TRBV12-4,CASTLQGTEAFF,TGTGCCAGCACTCTTCAGGGCACTGAAGCTTTCTTT
TRBJ1-5,TRBD1,few,TRBV4-2,CASSSQGASNQPQHF,TGTGCCAGCAGCTCACAGGGGGCTAGCAATCAGCCCCAGCATTTT